The following is a T cell receptor beta chain sequence with its context. Which antigen it targets is not known. There are no base qualities to consult, and no much larger clone falls within one base. The data belong to a study of blood T cell repertoires in COVID-19 (TCRdb year 2020). The study in broad terms: Samples covering the acute and convalescent phases of COVID-19 were provided by collaborators in the United States, Italy and Spain. The material from the prospective study consisted of cDNA or gDNA derived from T cells, B-cell-depleted T cells, or PBMCs. Subjects who had been exposed to COVID-19, were actively infected with it, or had recovered from it provided the deeply sampled blood TCRbeta repertoires that made up the dataset. The repertoires were made available in a free public database intended to serve as a resource for research on the immune response to SARS-CoV-2. The samples were drawn from the first 160 participants of the ongoing ImmuneRACE study and from 950 to 1,500 subjects provided by 6 global collaborators. Nearly every sample came with metadata listing a de-identified subject ID, COVID-19 status, age in years and sex. Where available, HLA class I and class II types were taken from metadata supplied by the sample provider and were not determined by assay-based typing. Study-wide conclusions, independent of this receptor: The amount of clinical and demographic metadata varied by source and participant and was provided uncurated.

The immunoSEQ Assay, a bias-controlled multiplex PCR, was used to amplify TCRbeta CDR3 regions from genomic DNA. The original pipeline was this. Nucleated cell counts per sample were estimated from amplification of reference gene primers within the assay. To quantify the absolute abundance of each unique TCRbeta CDR3 rearrangement, sequence reads were collapsed and filtered. For each sample, productive Simpson clonality was calculated as the square root of Simpson's diversity index over productive rearrangements. TCRdb took over this immuneACCESS table, retaining in-frame rearrangements with V and J assigned. Such tables are incomplete; in checked studies, under half of the missing clones stem from an unresolved V gene, and the remainder is unexplained. V, J and clone size are those of that table, while D and trimming were read from the DNA. The sample table contains fewer than 200,000 clones; only one count was recorded for roughly four fifths of them. Clones ranked in the top ten supply about 7.7% of the sample.

In the prospective study, participants were about 18 to 89 years old, resided in about two dozen geographic areas of the United States, and were enrolled through a virtual design. In the prospective study, participants were assigned to cohorts based on the clinical history participants reported in a screening survey and a study questionnaire. Recovered participants in ImmuneRACE Cohort 3 were defined by two consecutive negative NP/OP PCR tests, clearance by a healthcare professional, or resolution of symptoms. In the prospective study, whole blood, serum and a nasopharyngeal or oropharyngeal swab were collected from each participant by mobile phlebotomists. Additional blood draws and questionnaires over an approximately two-month period could optionally be provided by prospective study participants. Before DNA extraction, blood samples from the prospective study were shipped at room temperature or frozen.

Via the germline V gene, CDR1 is KGHSH and CDR2 LQKENI. Cut back by 2 bases and 0 bases, the V and J ends lie 6 bases apart. The CDR3, cysteine through phenylalanine, is 14 amino acids long. The CDR3 DNA has 42 bases and is translated from base 1. The chain couples TRBV18 to TRBJ2-3; the D gene cannot be resolved reliably. The specimen sequenced was PBMCs or T cells enriched from blood (not recorded which). The TCR comes from a man aged 45-60 years who had recovered from COVID-19. CDR3 reads: CASSPDSSTDTQYF. The DNA reads as follows: TGTGCCAGCTCACCAGACTCTAGCACAGATACGCAGTATTTT. With the rest looked up from the reference TRBV18 and TRBJ2-3 genes rather than sequenced, the full variable domain is NAGVMQNPRHLVRRRGQEARLRCSPMKGHSHVYWYRQLPEEGLKFMVYLQKENIIDESGMPKERFSAEFPKEGPSILRIQQVVRGDSAAYFCASSPDSSTDTQYFGPGTRLTVL.